The entry that follows covers one T cell receptor (beta chain) sequence. The method was immunoSEQ multiplex PCR; TCRdb's version includes in-frame clones alone and lacks a portion of them. Of about 2.3 million clones in the sample, under 95% were seen once. The sample belongs to a study of shared clonotypes between healthy human individuals. About the study: Per donor, three plates held CD4 naive cells, three held CD4 memory, two held CD8 naive and one held CD8 memory.

V shed 7 bases and J 11 bases; nucleotides not matched to a gene: 13. The CDR3 totals 15 residues. CDR1 is MDHEN and CDR2 is SYDVKM in the germline V gene. The receptor was derived from a man aged 18-30 years in good health. Some clones in this sample may be carry-over from other donors' samples. The sample taken for sequencing was naive CD4+ T cells from PBMCs. Subset indicated: CD45RA+ positively selected. This chain links TRBV28 with TRBJ1-4; 10 bases are shared with TRBD1. In DNA, the CDR3 is TGTGCCAGCACCTCACCCGGGACAGGGGCTGAGAAACTGTTTTTT. As protein: CASTSPGTGAEKLFF.